This TCR beta chain stems from a study of cytomegalovirus exposure and HLA in healthy donors. Study-level findings and limits: Productive status was seen about 90% or about 30% of the time for most TCR beta V segments in an earlier analysis. According to reports, the classifier identified cytomegalovirus status with high specificity and sensitivity. Compared with the roughly 700-donor mean, an Asian-associated ancestry cluster reportedly had fewer N-insertions, according to a later analysis.

The PCR had 60 Vbeta and 13 Jbeta primers. The repertoire was sequenced with immunoSEQ multiplex PCR; TCRdb's copy has only in-frame clones and lacks some. Of 130,000 or so clones listed, about three quarters were seen once; the top ten hold approximately 2%. This clone was counted between two and nine times. As yet, its antigen is unknown. Distinct nucleotide sequences in the sample also encode this CDR3. The TCR originated in a female donor in good health and CMV-seropositive. The specimen sequenced was PBMCs.

In DNA, the CDR3 is TGCAGCGTAGGGACAGGCAATCAGCCCCAGCATTTT. Translated, it gives CSVGTGNQPQHF. The chain employs TRBV29-1 and TRBJ1-5; 7 bases are a match to TRBD1. Germline-derived CDR1 and CDR2 are SQVTM and ANQGSEA. V was pared by 6 bases and J by 2 bases, with 1 base of the junction left unmatched. CDR3 length: 12 amino acids.